Reported below is one TCR beta chain. Its antigen remains unknown. Naive CD8 cells comprised CD45RO-negative, CCR7-positively selected cells, excluding terminally differentiated effector memory CD45RA+ cells. As originally analysed: ImmunoSEQ only sent back junction sequences with no quality scores, so filtering was done differently. Clones were sequenced by immunoSEQ multiplex PCR, and TCRdb holds only the in-frame ones, with some missing. V, J and clone size reflect that table, while D and trimming were determined from the DNA. The table lists about 2 million clones, about 95% of them singletons. These data originate in a study of shared clonotypes between healthy human individuals. Study context: Per-donor plates numbered three CD4 naive, three CD4 memory, two CD8 naive and one CD8 memory.

Findings and limits, study-wide: Generally, naive subsets came out with larger estimated richness than memory subsets.

Per germline, CDR1 SGHVS and CDR2 FQNEAQ. V lost 2 bases to trimming and J lost 7 bases, with 6 bases between them. The CDR3 is 13 amino acids. The clonotype comes from a man between 18 and 35 years old in good health. Sequenced: naive CD8+ T cells sorted from blood. The chain joins TRBV7-8 to TRBJ1-6; no clear D. CDR3 coding DNA: TGTGCCAGCAGCTTACCCGGAAATTCACCCCTCCACTTT. Protein: CASSLPGNSPLHF.